One and the same sample provided the 28 T cell receptor beta chains below, sequenced in a study of cytomegalovirus exposure and HLA in healthy donors (dated by TCRdb to about 2017). Libraries were made using the immunoSEQ multiplex PCR assay. The multiplex PCR relied on a mix of 60 forward primers for TCR Vbeta segments and 13 reverse primers for TCR Jbeta segments. TCRdb limited this immuneACCESS table to in-frame rearrangements with V and J called. A share of clones is missing; checked studies link under half to unresolved V genes, and the rest is unexplained. In this sample the table shows about 85,000 clones, about 80% of which occur a single time. Around a quarter of the sample is held by the ten biggest clonotypes. The sample comprised PBMCs. The receptors derive from a woman aged 45-65 years in good health and CMV-seropositive.

In this sample, this clone turned up a few times. The chain has TRBV5-1 and TRBJ2-7; 7 positions agree with TRBD1. The CDR3 spans 14 residues. CDR1 and CDR2 from the germline V gene are SGHRS and YFSETQ. The J segment lost 5 bases and the V segment lost 0 bases, leaving 5 bases of the junction unmatched. The CDR3 protein is CASSLERGPDEQYF. For the CDR3, the DNA is TGCGCCAGCAGCTTGGAAAGGGGGCCAGACGAGCAGTACTTC.

As concerns this clone: Distinct nucleotide sequences in the sample also encode this CDR3. This chain links TRBV5-1 with TRBJ2-1, with 7 bases matching TRBD1. This CDR3 has 15 amino acids. From germline, CDR1 is SGHRS and CDR2 YFSETQ. After removal of 1 base from V and 3 bases from J, the junction contained 4 bases not matched to a gene. The CDR3: CASSLRQGSYNEQFF. Here the CDR3 DNA reads TGCGCCAGCAGCTTGAGACAGGGCAGCTACAATGAGCAGTTCTTC. The whole variable domain, filled in from reference TRBV5-1 and TRBJ2-1, reads KAGVTQTPRYLIKTRGQQVTLSCSPISGHRSVSWYQQTPGQGLQFLFEYFSETQRNKGNFPGRFSGRQFSNSRSEMNVSTLELGDSALYLCASSLRQGSYNEQFFGPGTRLTVL.

The sample holds a few counts of this clone. The V call is TRBV25-1, the J call TRBJ2-2; 16 bases are shared with TRBD2. Germline trimming cut 5 bases from V and 5 bases from J; bases unmatched to any gene: 8. Looked up from germline, CDR1 is MGHDK and CDR2 is SYGVNS. The CDR3 totals 18 residues. The CDR3 DNA reads as TGTGCCAGCAGTTCTGGGACTAGCGGGAGGGCCGATACCGGGGAGCTGTTTTTT. It translates to CASSSGTSGRADTGELFF.

The rearrangement joins TRBV7-6 to TRBJ1-4; 10 bases are shared with TRBD1. CDR1 is SGHVS and CDR2 is FNYEAQ in the germline V gene. The CDR3 totals 15 residues. V was pared by 6 bases and J by 8 bases, with 9 bases of the junction left unmatched. CDR3 residues: CASRARQGAREKLFF. CDR3 DNA sequence: TGTGCCAGCAGAGCTAGACAGGGGGCGCGAGAAAAACTGTTTTTT.

J is TRBJ2-1 and V is TRBV27; 7 bases line up with TRBD2. The CDR3 consists of 13 residues. Germline V gene lookup returns CDR1 MNHEY and CDR2 SMNVEV (reference sequence). Unmatched junction bases numbered 6, after V lost 6 bases and J lost 7 bases. CDR3 in DNA: TGTGCCAGCAGAGCCTCAGCGGGGAATGAGCAGTTCTTC. It yields the protein CASRASAGNEQFF.

The sample holds one count of this clone. The rearrangement links TRBV27 to TRBJ2-2; a possible D gene is TRBD2 (7 bases). Per the germline V gene, CDR1 is MNHEY and CDR2 is SMNVEV (reference sequence). The CDR3 sequence is 18 residues long. V was trimmed by 5 bases and J by 1 base, leaving 20 bases between them. CDR3 in amino acids: CASSPVWGRGGNTGELFF. The CDR3 DNA reads as TGTGCCAGCAGTCCCGTGTGGGGGAGGGGGGGGAACACCGGGGAGCTGTTTTTT.

This chain links TRBV5-1 with TRBJ2-1; 12 bases agree with TRBD2. Germline V CDR1 and CDR2: SGHRS, YFSETQ. V shed 4 bases, J shed 5 bases, and the junction held 4 bases outside the gene matches. The CDR3 has 15 residues. CDR3 residues: CASSRTSGAHNEQFF. The CDR3 DNA reads as TGCGCCAGCAGCCGGACTAGCGGGGCCCACAATGAGCAGTTCTTC.

The chain recombines TRBV5-1 with TRBJ1-1; unclear D gene. CDR3 length: 14 amino acids. V lost 1 base, J lost 0 bases, and 7 bases lay in between. Per germline, CDR1 SGHRS and CDR2 YFSETQ. The CDR3 loop is CASSLNYMNTEAFF. In DNA form, the CDR3 reads TGCGCCAGCAGCTTGAATTACATGAACACTGAAGCTTTCTTT. Complete variable domain (other parts from reference TRBV5-1 and TRBJ1-1): KAGVTQTPRYLIKTRGQQVTLSCSPISGHRSVSWYQQTPGQGLQFLFEYFSETQRNKGNFPGRFSGRQFSNSRSEMNVSTLELGDSALYLCASSLNYMNTEAFFGQGTRLTVV.

The chain is built from TRBV29-1 and TRBJ1-2; D may be TRBD1 (6 bases). CDR1 is SQVTM, CDR2 ANQGSEA, per germline. The germline V and J ends were trimmed by 7 bases and 8 bases, with 20 bases remaining between them. The CDR3 loop spans 13 amino acids. CDR3 in DNA: TGCAGCGCCATACAGGGCAACCGCGGGGGCTACACCTTC. This encodes CSAIQGNRGGYTF.

J is TRBJ2-7 and V is TRBV27, with D possibly matching TRBD2 (7 bases). This CDR3 is built from 13 residues. The germline CDR1 and CDR2 sequences are MNHEY and SMNVEV (reference sequence). CDR3 nucleotide sequence: TGTGCCAGCAGTTTATCGTTGGGGGGGCAACAATTCGTC. Translating it yields CASSLSLGGQQFV.

This clone has just one count. The chain carries TRBV7-2 and TRBJ2-3, with TRBD2 identical over 15 bases. Germline V gives CDR1 SGHTA, CDR2 FQGNSA. This CDR3 comprises 16 residues. The junction had 5 bases not matched to a gene; V was cut back by 5 bases and J by 5 bases. CDR3 amino acids: CASSQRTSGRGDTQYF. As DNA, the CDR3 is TGTGCCAGCAGCCAACGGACTAGCGGGAGGGGAGATACGCAGTATTTT.

J is TRBJ2-7 and V is TRBV23-1; 12 bases match TRBD2. Being an ORF, TRBV23-1 has a function that is uncertain. V shed 3 bases, J shed 4 bases, and the junction held 7 bases outside the gene matches. The CDR3 consists of 16 residues. The CDR3, as DNA: TGCGCCAGCAGTCACGTACTAGCGGGAGGTTCTTACGAGCAGTACGTC. It encodes CASSHVLAGGSYEQYV.

This clone was detected only a few times. The rearrangement uses TRBV5-6 and TRBJ1-3; 10 bases are shared with TRBD1. The CDR3 spans 19 residues. Trimming took 3 bases from V and 3 from J; bases not matched to a gene: 15. CDR1 is SGHDT, CDR2 YYEEEE, per germline. The CDR3 spells CASSSPWDRGPSGGNTIYF. The CDR3 DNA sequence: TGTGCCAGCAGCTCACCATGGGACAGGGGCCCCTCAGGTGGAAACACCATATATTTT.

The V gene is TRBV6-5, the J gene TRBJ1-3; D might be TRBD1 (5 bases). CDR3 length: 14 residues. Germline CDR1 reads MNHEY; CDR2 reads SVGAGI. Trimming pared 6 bases from V and 0 bases from J, leaving 9 bases between. The CDR3: CASRDSYSGNTIYF. Written as DNA, the CDR3 is TGTGCCAGCAGAGACAGCTACTCTGGAAACACCATATATTTT.

The rearrangement links TRBV5-8 to TRBJ2-3; 8 bases are shared with TRBD2. The CDR3 has 19 residues. V shed 0 bases and J 6 bases; nucleotides not matched to a gene: 18. Per germline, CDR1 SGHTS and CDR2 YDEGEE. The CDR3 DNA reads TGTGCCAGCAGCTTGGCCCCGGAATCGGGGGGGATGACCCGGGATACGCAGTATTTT. Protein: CASSLAPESGGMTRDTQYF. Complete variable domain (other parts from reference TRBV5-8 and TRBJ2-3): EAGVTQSPTHLIKTRGQQATLRCSPISGHTSVYWYQQALGLGLQFLLWYDEGEERNRGNFPPRFSGRQFPNYSSELNVNALELEDSALYLCASSLAPESGGMTRDTQYFGPGTRLTVL.

In its sample, this clone was seen a few times. The chain has TRBV7-9 and TRBJ2-2, with 13 bases lining up with TRBD2. In germline, CDR1 is SEHNR, CDR2 FQNEAQ (reference sequence). The CDR3 is 17 amino acids. J lost 5 bases, V lost 5 bases, and 8 bases had no gene match. The CDR3 here is CASSPGTSGMRTGELFF. The CDR3 region has the DNA TGTGCCAGCAGCCCCGGGACTAGCGGGATGCGGACCGGGGAGCTGTTTTTT.

The chain is built from TRBV7-8 and TRBJ2-7; tentatively, D is TRBD2 (5 bases). Germline-derived CDR1 and CDR2 are SGHVS and FQNEAQ. V was shortened by 8 bases and J by 2 bases, with 13 bases between the two germline ends. The length of the CDR3 is 13 residues. The CDR3 sequence: CASARGIAYEQYF. The DNA of the CDR3 is TGTGCCAGCGCCCGGGGAATAGCCTACGAGCAGTACTTC. The full variable domain, rest sourced from reference TRBV7-8 and TRBJ2-7, is GAGVSQSPRYKVAKRGQDVALRCDPISGHVSLFWYQQALGQGPEFLTYFQNEAQLDKSGLPSDRFFAERPEGSVSTLKIQRTQQEDSAVYLCASARGIAYEQYFGPGTRLTVT.

The gene calls are TRBV19 and TRBJ2-3, with D uncertain. The CDR3 length is 14 residues. Germline V gives CDR1 LNHDA, CDR2 SQIVND (reference sequence). V lost 9 bases and J lost 0, with 13 bases in between. The CDR3: CASQMAPSTDTQYF. The CDR3 region has the DNA TGTGCCAGCCAAATGGCACCTAGCACAGATACGCAGTATTTT.

This chain uses TRBV28 with TRBJ1-5, with a possible D match to TRBD1 (6 bases). The CDR3 is 15 residues long. The V end lost 7 bases, the J end lost 1 base, and 14 bases lay between the germline ends. CDR1 MDHEN and CDR2 SYDVKM come from the germline V gene. CDR3 residues: CASTLGGASNQPQHF. As DNA, the CDR3 is TGTGCCAGCACCCTGGGGGGGGCCAGCAATCAGCCCCAGCATTTT.

The J gene is TRBJ2-7, the V gene TRBV6-1; D is unclear. The CDR3 is 14 amino acids. The germline V and J ends were trimmed by 2 bases and 0 bases, with 8 bases remaining between them. Germline loops: CDR1 MNHNS, CDR2 SASEGT. The DNA of the CDR3 is TGTGCCAGCAGTGAATTCTGGAGCTCCTACGAGCAGTACTTC. It specifies CASSEFWSSYEQYF.

This clone was seen a handful of times. The chain combines TRBV18 with TRBJ1-1; D is possibly TRBD1 (5 bases). The CDR3 consists of 13 residues. V was cut by 4 bases and J by 5 bases, with 11 bases left in between. In germline, CDR1 is KGHSH, CDR2 LQKENI. CDR3 DNA sequence: TGTGCCAGCTCACGGACGGAGGGGACTGAAGCTTTCTTT. Protein product: CASSRTEGTEAFF.

V is TRBV5-1 and J is TRBJ1-2, with D unresolved. V was trimmed by 0 bases and J by 10 bases, leaving 16 bases between them. This CDR3 spans 14 amino acids. Germline lookup yields CDR1 SGHRS and CDR2 YFSETQ. CDR3 DNA sequence: TGCGCCAGCAGCTTGGTGGTACGGGGAGAAGACTACACCTTC. Protein product: CASSLVVRGEDYTF.

The chain links TRBV2 to TRBJ1-1, with D unclear. CDR1 SNHLY and CDR2 FYNNEI come from the germline V gene. The V end lost 3 bases, the J end lost 8 bases, and 19 bases lay between the germline ends. CDR3 length: 15 residues. CDR3 residues: CASSEPGRSVKEAFF. CDR3 bases: TGTGCCAGCAGTGAGCCCGGGAGAAGTGTTAAGGAAGCTTTCTTT.

This chain links TRBV6-5 with TRBJ2-1, with D possibly being TRBD1 (6 bases). The CDR3 is made up of 16 amino acids. Germline V gene lookup returns CDR1 MNHEY and CDR2 SVGAGI. Trimming shortened V by 2 bases and J by 7 bases, and 18 bases separated the two germline ends. The CDR3 here is CASSYEQGRGENEQFF. The CDR3 DNA is TGTGCCAGCAGTTACGAACAGGGTCGGGGAGAGAATGAGCAGTTCTTC.

V usage is TRBV2 and J usage is TRBJ2-7; possible D gene TRBD1, 5 bases. The CDR3 runs 16 residues. Trimming removed 3 bases from V and 1 base from J, with 16 bases in between. CDR1 SNHLY and CDR2 FYNNEI come from the germline V gene. The CDR3 DNA follows: TGTGCCAGCAGTGACCCTTTTGGGGCACAATCCTACGAGCAGTACTTC. Encoded protein: CASSDPFGAQSYEQYF.

This clone was detected once. CDR3 residues: CASSPGAYEQYF. CDR3 DNA sequence: TGTGCCAGCAGCCCAGGGGCGTACGAGCAGTACTTC. The chain joins TRBV6-6 to TRBJ2-7; D may be TRBD1 (6 bases). V was shortened by 6 bases and J by 4 bases, with 10 bases between the two germline ends. The CDR3 runs to 12 residues. Germline assignment: CDR1 MNHNY and CDR2 SVGAGI (reference sequence).

The gene calls are TRBV29-1 and TRBJ1-1; 8 nucleotides line up with TRBD1. The CDR3 runs to 12 residues. The J segment lost 7 bases and the V segment lost 6 bases, leaving 7 bases of the junction unmatched. Germline lookup yields CDR1 SQVTM and CDR2 ANQGSEA. The CDR3 here is CSVQDRADEAFF. The CDR3, as DNA: TGCAGCGTCCAGGACAGGGCTGATGAAGCTTTCTTT.

This clone was seen repeatedly, ten times or more. The chain couples TRBV6-5 to TRBJ2-1; maybe TRBD1 (6 bases). The CDR3 totals 15 residues. Germline V gene data show CDR1 as MNHEY and CDR2 as SVGAGI. V lost 9 bases, J lost 1 base, and 16 bases lay in between. The CDR3 protein is CASHEGESSYNEQFF. The CDR3 region has the DNA TGTGCCAGTCACGAGGGGGAGTCATCCTACAATGAGCAGTTCTTC.